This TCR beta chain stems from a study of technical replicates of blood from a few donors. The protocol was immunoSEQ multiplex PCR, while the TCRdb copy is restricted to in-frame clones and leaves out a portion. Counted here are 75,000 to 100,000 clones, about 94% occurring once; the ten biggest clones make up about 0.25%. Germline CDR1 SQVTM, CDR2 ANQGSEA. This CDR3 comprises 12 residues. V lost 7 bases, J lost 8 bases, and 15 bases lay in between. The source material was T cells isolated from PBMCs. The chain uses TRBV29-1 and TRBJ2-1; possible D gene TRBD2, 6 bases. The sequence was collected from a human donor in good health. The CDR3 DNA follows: TGCAGCGCCGAACGACGGGAGTATGAGCAGTTCTTC. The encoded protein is CSAERREYEQFF.